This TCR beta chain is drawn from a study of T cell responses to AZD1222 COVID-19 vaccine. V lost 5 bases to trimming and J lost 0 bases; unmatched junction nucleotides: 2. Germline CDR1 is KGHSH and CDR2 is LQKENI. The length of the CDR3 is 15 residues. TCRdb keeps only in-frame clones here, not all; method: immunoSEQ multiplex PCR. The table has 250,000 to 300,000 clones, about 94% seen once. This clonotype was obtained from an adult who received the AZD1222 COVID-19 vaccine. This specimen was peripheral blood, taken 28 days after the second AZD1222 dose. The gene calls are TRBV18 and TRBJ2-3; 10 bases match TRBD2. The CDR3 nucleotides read TGTGCCAGCTCAGCGACTAGCGGGAGCACAGATACGCAGTATTTT. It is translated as CASSATSGSTDTQYF. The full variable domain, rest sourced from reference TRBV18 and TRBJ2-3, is NAGVMQNPRHLVRRRGQEARLRCSPMKGHSHVYWYRQLPEEGLKFMVYLQKENIIDESGMPKERFSAEFPKEGPSILRIQQVVRGDSAAYFCASSATSGSTDTQYFGPGTRLTVL.